Shown below are 31 T cell receptor beta chains from a single sample sequenced in a study of T cell repertoires in cytomegalovirus infection. Antigen specificity for these receptors is unknown. Each CDR3 protein gets one entry after TCRdb re-called the reads with MiXCR. The data show roughly 150,000 distinct CDR3 sequences, 25% to 35% seen once. This specimen was CD8+ T cells from cultured PBMCs, taken from culture after CMV antigen stimulation. The receptor set was obtained from a human donor in good health (CMV status not recorded). Some clones in this sample may be carry-over from other donors' samples.

This clonotype was seen at least ten times. V gene TRBV7-3 combines with J gene TRBJ1-1; D possibly corresponds to TRBD1 (5 bases). The CDR3 contains 13 residues. CDR1 is SGHTA and CDR2 is FQGTGA in the germline V gene. The V and J ends lost 6 bases and 10 bases respectively, with 18 bases between them. The CDR3 here is CASSLDPAGAAFF. Written as DNA, the CDR3 is TGTGCCAGCAGTCTTGACCCTGCTGGGGCAGCTTTCTTT.

This chain uses TRBV12-3 or TRBV12-4 with TRBJ2-5; D is unclear. This CDR3 has 13 residues. V was pared by 0 bases and J by 4 bases, with 6 bases between. In DNA form, the CDR3 reads TGTGCCAGCAGTTTAGCGGGGATAGAGACCCAGTACTTC. Translation: CASSLAGIETQYF.

This clonotype was seen only a few times. V is TRBV11-1 and J is TRBJ2-7; a weak D match, TRBD1 (6 bases). This CDR3 spans 14 amino acids. The germline V gene has CDR1 SGHAT and CDR2 FQDESV (reference sequence). V was shortened by 4 bases and J by 4 bases, with 14 bases between the two germline ends. The DNA for the CDR3 is TGTGCCAGCAGCTGGGCCGGGACAACTTACGAGCAGTACTTC. Translated, it gives CASSWAGTTYEQYF.

This clonotype was seen a few times. The V gene is TRBV2, the J gene TRBJ1-1; D is unclear. Germline lookup yields CDR1 SNHLY and CDR2 FYNNEI. CDR3 length: 14 amino acids. Trimming shortened V by 4 bases and J by 2 bases, and 11 bases separated the two germline ends. The CDR3 region has the DNA TGTGCCAGCAGTGTTACAAACAGCAACACTGAAGCTTTCTTT. This codes for CASSVTNSNTEAFF.

The CDR3 nucleotides read TGTGCCAGCAGTTTAGTAGGGTTTACCTACGAGCAGTACTTC. Its protein is CASSLVGFTYEQYF. This sequence joins TRBV27 and TRBJ2-7; D call uncertain. The CDR3 contains 14 residues. Per the germline V gene, CDR1 is MNHEY and CDR2 is SMNVEV (reference sequence). Trimming took off 2 bases at V and 2 bases at J, with 10 bases between the two ends.

The CDR3 DNA follows: TGTGCCAGCAGCTTAGGGGCGGACTATGGCTACACCTTC. This sequence encodes CASSLGADYGYTF. This chain joins TRBV7-9 and TRBJ1-2; no definite D call. Trimming took off 1 base at V and 3 bases at J, with 6 bases between the two ends. Looked up from germline, CDR1 is SEHNR and CDR2 is FQNEAQ (reference sequence). The CDR3 totals 13 residues.

This clonotype was detected a few times. This sequence joins TRBV7-9 and TRBJ1-4; D may be TRBD1 (6 bases). Trimming took off 3 bases at V and 4 bases at J, with 15 bases between the two ends. The CDR3 runs to 16 residues. Looked up from germline, CDR1 is SEHNR and CDR2 is FQNEAQ (reference sequence). The CDR3 sequence is CASSFRAGTNNEKLFF. In DNA form, the CDR3 reads TGTGCCAGCAGCTTCCGAGCGGGGACAAATAATGAAAAACTGTTTTTT.

DNA of the CDR3: TGTGCCAGCAGTGAATTAGGGTGGACAGATACGCAGTATTTT. It is translated as CASSELGWTDTQYF. This chain uses TRBV2 with TRBJ2-3; D gene uncertain. This CDR3 comprises 14 residues. V was trimmed by 2 bases and J by 3 bases, leaving 9 bases between them. The germline gives CDR1 SNHLY, CDR2 FYNNEI.

This clonotype was counted a few times. This chain connects TRBV19 to TRBJ2-1, with TRBD1 identical over 7 bases. Trimming removed 1 base from V and 3 bases from J; junction bases left unmatched: 6. Germline assignment: CDR1 LNHDA and CDR2 SQIVND (reference sequence). This CDR3 comprises 16 residues. The CDR3 DNA follows: TGTGCCAGTAGTATAGTCGGGCCAGGGGGCTACAATGAGCAGTTCTTC. Its protein is CASSIVGPGGYNEQFF.

This clonotype appeared many times. V gene TRBV7-9 combines with J gene TRBJ1-5; D not certain. V lost 5 bases, J lost 2 bases, and 16 bases lay in between. Germline CDR1 is SEHNR and CDR2 is FQNEAQ (reference sequence). The CDR3 is 16 amino acids. CDR3 protein: CASSGRSDGGNQPQHF. The CDR3, as DNA: TGTGCCAGCAGCGGTAGGAGCGACGGGGGCAATCAGCCCCAGCATTTT.

This clonotype was found many times. The genes are TRBV11-2 and TRBJ2-1, with D tentatively TRBD2 (5 bases). The V end was cut by 6 bases, the J end by 1 base, with 7 bases between. CDR1 and CDR2 from the germline V gene are SGHAT and FQNNGV. This CDR3 contains 13 residues. DNA for the CDR3: TGTGCCAGCAGACTAGGGTCCTACAATGAGCAGTTCTTC. Amino acids: CASRLGSYNEQFF. Full variable domain (rest looked up from reference TRBV11-2 and TRBJ2-1): EAGVAQSPRYKIIEKRQSVAFWCNPISGHATLYWYQQILGQGPKLLIQFQNNGVVDDSQLPKDRFSAERLKGVDSTLKIQPAKLEDSAVYLCASRLGSYNEQFFGPGTRLTVL.

CDR3 nucleotide sequence: TGTGCCACCAGCAGAGATCGGTTATACGAGCAGTACTTC. Its translation: CATSRDRLYEQYF. The chain has TRBV15 and TRBJ2-7; D remains unclear. The length of the CDR3 is 13 residues. Germline V gene lookup returns CDR1 LNHNV and CDR2 YYDKDF (reference sequence). The ends were cut back, 0 bases at V and 4 bases at J, with 7 bases in the middle.

V gene TRBV27 combines with J gene TRBJ1-2; a weak D match, TRBD1 (6 bases). The V gene's germline CDR1 is MNHEY and CDR2 SMNVEV (reference sequence). The CDR3 runs 11 residues. V lost 8 bases and J lost 4, with 8 bases in between. The CDR3 loop reads CASWDTYGYTF. The CDR3 nucleotides read TGTGCCAGCTGGGACACCTATGGCTACACCTTC.

This clonotype was picked up a small number of times. V gene TRBV7-2 combines with J gene TRBJ2-7, with D uncertain. CDR1 and CDR2 (germline): SGHTA, FQGNSA. V gave up 0 bases and J gave up 4 bases, with 7 bases separating them. CDR3 length: 13 residues. The CDR3 is CASSLAQPYEQYF. The CDR3 coding sequence is TGTGCCAGCAGCTTAGCTCAGCCTTACGAGCAGTACTTC.

In regard to this clonotype: This may be a read error, as it is one base from a much larger clone. The missing conserved phenylalanine or tryptophan at the end of this CDR3 makes a read error likely. The chain links TRBV12-3 or TRBV12-4 to TRBJ1-5, with D unresolved. V lost 0 bases, J lost 0 bases, and 12 bases lay in between. This CDR3 comprises 17 residues. This CDR3 reads CASSLAEAATSNQPQHL. The CDR3 DNA sequence: TGTGCCAGCAGTTTAGCGGAGGCAGCTACTAGCAATCAGCCCCAGCATCTT.

The chain employs TRBV10-3 and TRBJ2-1; 10 positions match TRBD2. V shed 3 bases, J shed 3 bases, and the junction held 8 bases outside the gene matches. The germline gives CDR1 ENHRY, CDR2 SYGVKD. CDR3 length: 17 residues. The CDR3: CAISDHSLAGGYNEQFF. CDR3 nucleotide sequence: TGTGCCATCAGTGACCATAGCTTAGCGGGGGGCTACAATGAGCAGTTCTTC.

This clonotype was observed a few times. The J gene is TRBJ1-1, the V gene TRBV7-8; maybe TRBD1 (5 bases). The length of the CDR3 is 15 residues. Deletions cut 4 bases from V and 4 bases from J, with 16 bases between. Per the germline V gene, CDR1 is SGHVS and CDR2 is FQNEAQ. The CDR3 region has the DNA TGTGCCAGCAGCTCTCTCGGGGGGATAGGCACTGAAGCTTTCTTT. Translated: CASSSLGGIGTEAFF.

Only a few counts were recorded for this clonotype. V usage is TRBV4-2 and J usage is TRBJ1-1; D is perhaps TRBD1 (5 bases). The germline V gene has CDR1 LGHNA and CDR2 YNFKEQ. The CDR3 has 15 amino acids. V was clipped by 3 bases and J by 6 bases, with 17 bases between them. In DNA, the CDR3 is TGTGCCAGCAGCCAGACGATCTCGGGGCAACCTGAAGCTTTCTTT. Translation gives CASSQTISGQPEAFF.

This clonotype was counted between two and nine times. This chain links TRBV5-1 with TRBJ2-1; TRBD1 agrees at 11 bases. CDR1 and CDR2 from the germline V gene are SGHRS and YFSETQ. The CDR3 totals 16 residues. V shed 2 bases and J 4 bases; nucleotides not matched to a gene: 5. This chain's CDR3 is CASSFGGQGAYNEQFF. The DNA for the CDR3 is TGCGCCAGCAGCTTTGGCGGACAGGGGGCGTACAATGAGCAGTTCTTC.

The V and J genes are TRBV4-2 and TRBJ2-3; D may match TRBD1 or TRBD2 (5 bases each). From germline, CDR1 is LGHNA and CDR2 YNFKEQ. Trimming cost V 1 base and J 6 bases, with 14 bases left between them. This CDR3 is built from 15 residues. The CDR3 region has the DNA TGTGCCAGCAGCCAAGGAGGGACCCTTTGGGATACGCAGTATTTT. This sequence encodes CASSQGGTLWDTQYF.

This clonotype has a handful of counts. The rearrangement joins TRBV19 to TRBJ2-3, with D tentatively TRBD1 (6 bases). Germline-derived CDR1 and CDR2 are LNHDA and SQIVND (reference sequence). The CDR3 has 13 amino acids. V was clipped by 7 bases and J by 2 bases, with 10 bases between them. The CDR3 DNA reads as TGTGCCAGTACCTTGGGGGCCACAGATACGCAGTATTTT. Protein: CASTLGATDTQYF.

This clonotype was found many times. V gene TRBV7-8 combines with J gene TRBJ1-2; D might be TRBD1 (6 bases). Looked up from germline, CDR1 is SGHVS and CDR2 is FQNEAQ. This CDR3 is built from 10 residues. V lost 11 bases to trimming and J lost 10 bases, with 14 bases between them. The chain's CDR3 is CAAGVLDYTF. CDR3 nucleotides: TGTGCCGCAGGGGTCCTCGACTACACCTTC.

This clonotype was observed many times. The DNA of the CDR3 is TGTGCCAGCAGTTACCGGCAGGCCGGGCGTTATGGCTACACCTTC. Translating it yields CASSYRQAGRYGYTF. V and J are TRBV6-5 and TRBJ1-2; D not resolved. The CDR3 extends over 15 amino acids. Germline-derived CDR1 and CDR2 are MNHEY and SVGAGI. The V and J ends lost 2 bases and 5 bases respectively, with 15 bases between them.

This rearrangement joins TRBV15 to TRBJ2-5; D is ambiguous. CDR1 and CDR2 from the germline V gene are LNHNV and YYDKDF (reference sequence). Between the trimmed V and J ends, which lost 0 bases and 4 bases, there was a span of 12 bases. The CDR3 is made up of 15 amino acids. The CDR3 DNA sequence: TGTGCCACCAGCAGAGAAGTCTACCCCACAGAGACCCAGTACTTC. This translates into CATSREVYPTETQYF.

This clonotype was found a few times. DNA of the CDR3: TGTGCCAGCAGTTGGGACAGGGACTACGAGCAGTACTTC. Its protein is CASSWDRDYEQYF. The chain couples TRBV2 to TRBJ2-7; 9 positions agree with TRBD1. Trimming removed 5 bases from V and 3 bases from J; junction bases left unmatched: 2. This CDR3 spans 13 amino acids. Per germline, CDR1 SNHLY and CDR2 FYNNEI.

The V and J genes are TRBV27 and TRBJ2-5, with TRBD1 matching over 11 bases. Germline V gives CDR1 MNHEY, CDR2 SMNVEV (reference sequence). CDR3 length: 16 amino acids. V shed 4 bases and J 5 bases; nucleotides not matched to a gene: 9. CDR3 region: CASSSGQGALWETQYF. DNA for the CDR3: TGTGCCAGCAGTTCCGGACAGGGGGCGTTATGGGAGACCCAGTACTTC.

The chain employs TRBV7-2 and TRBJ1-6; a possible D gene is TRBD1 (5 bases). Looked up from germline, CDR1 is SGHTA and CDR2 is FQGNSA. Trimming stripped 5 bases from V and 10 bases from J, with 18 bases between. The CDR3 runs 15 residues. CDR3 nucleotides: TGTGCCAGCAGCGCCGGGACCGGAGGGGTGTCACCCCTCCACTTT. Amino acid sequence: CASSAGTGGVSPLHF.

Only a few counts were recorded for this clonotype. V and J are TRBV20-1 and TRBJ1-6, with D perhaps TRBD1 (5 bases). The CDR3 is 14 amino acids. V shed 5 bases and J shed 7 bases, with 15 bases lying between them. Per the germline V gene, CDR1 is DFQATT and CDR2 is SNEGSKA (reference sequence). CDR3 amino acids: CSAPGGPSNSPLHF. The CDR3 region has the DNA TGCAGTGCTCCCGGGGGACCGAGCAATTCACCCCTCCACTTT.

This clonotype was found a few times. V usage is TRBV19 and J usage is TRBJ1-1, with TRBD1 as a possible D gene (5 bases). The germline V gene encodes CDR1 LNHDA and CDR2 SQIVND (reference sequence). V was pared by 10 bases and J by 1 base, with 10 bases between. This CDR3 region has 12 residues. The CDR3 region is CATLDRNTEAFF. CDR3 DNA sequence: TGTGCCACCCTCGACAGGAACACTGAAGCTTTCTTT.

This clonotype came up a few times. The chain links TRBV2 to TRBJ1-2, with a possible D match to TRBD1 (6 bases). This CDR3 is 12 amino acids long. Germline loops: CDR1 SNHLY, CDR2 FYNNEI. V was clipped by 8 bases and J by 6 bases, with 13 bases between them. The CDR3 bases are TGTGCCAGCCCGGGACAAGCAAATGGCTACACCTTC. Translation: CASPGQANGYTF.

The V and J genes are TRBV12-3 or TRBV12-4 and TRBJ2-3, with a weak D call TRBD2 (5 bases). The CDR3 consists of 12 residues. V dropped 3 bases and J dropped 4 bases, with 5 bases sitting between them. The CDR3 protein is CASSFSADTQYF. In nucleotides, the CDR3 is TGTGCCAGCAGTTTTAGCGCAGATACGCAGTATTTT.